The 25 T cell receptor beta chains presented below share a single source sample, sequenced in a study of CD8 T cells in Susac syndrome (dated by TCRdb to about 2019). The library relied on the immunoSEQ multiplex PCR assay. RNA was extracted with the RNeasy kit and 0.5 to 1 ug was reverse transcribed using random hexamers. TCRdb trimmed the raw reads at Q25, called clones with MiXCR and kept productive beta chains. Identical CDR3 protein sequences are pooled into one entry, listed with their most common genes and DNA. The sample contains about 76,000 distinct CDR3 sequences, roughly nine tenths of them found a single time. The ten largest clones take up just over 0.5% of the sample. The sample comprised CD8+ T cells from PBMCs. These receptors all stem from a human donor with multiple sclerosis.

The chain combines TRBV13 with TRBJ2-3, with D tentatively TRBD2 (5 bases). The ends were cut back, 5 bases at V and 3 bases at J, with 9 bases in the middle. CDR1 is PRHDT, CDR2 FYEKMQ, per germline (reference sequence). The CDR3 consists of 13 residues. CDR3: CASSPRLTDTQYF. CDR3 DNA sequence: TGTGCCAGCAGCCCCCGACTAACAGATACGCAGTATTTT. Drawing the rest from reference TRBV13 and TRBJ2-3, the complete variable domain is AAGVIQSPRHLIKEKRETATLKCYPIPRHDTVYWYQQGPGQDPQFLISFYEKMQSDKGSIPDRFSAQQFSDYHSELNMSSLELGDSALYFCASSPRLTDTQYFGPGTRLTVL.

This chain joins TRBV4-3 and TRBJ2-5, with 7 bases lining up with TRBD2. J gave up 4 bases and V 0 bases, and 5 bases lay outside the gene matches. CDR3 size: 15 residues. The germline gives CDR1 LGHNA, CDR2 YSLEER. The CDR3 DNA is TGCGCCAGCAGCCAAGAGACGGGAGGTGGAGAGACCCAGTACTTC. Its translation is CASSQETGGGETQYF.

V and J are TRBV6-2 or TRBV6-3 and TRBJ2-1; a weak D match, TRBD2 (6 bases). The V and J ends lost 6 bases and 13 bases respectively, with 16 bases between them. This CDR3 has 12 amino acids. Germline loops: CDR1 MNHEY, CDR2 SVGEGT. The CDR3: CASRAGWDFQFF. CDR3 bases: TGTGCCAGCAGGGCGGGGTGGGACTTCCAGTTCTTC.

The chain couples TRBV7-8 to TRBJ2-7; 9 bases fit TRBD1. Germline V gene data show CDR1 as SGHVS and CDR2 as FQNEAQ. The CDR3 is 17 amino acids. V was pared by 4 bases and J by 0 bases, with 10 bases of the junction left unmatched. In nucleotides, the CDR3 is TGTGCCAGCAGCTCGCCTCGACAGGGGGGAAGCTCCTACGAGCAGTACTTC. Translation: CASSSPRQGGSSYEQYF.

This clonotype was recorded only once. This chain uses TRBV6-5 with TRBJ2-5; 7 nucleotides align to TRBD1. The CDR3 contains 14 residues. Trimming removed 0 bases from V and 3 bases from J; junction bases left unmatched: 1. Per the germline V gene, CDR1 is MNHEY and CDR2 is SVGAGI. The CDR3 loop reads CASSYSTGEETQYF. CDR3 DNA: TGTGCCAGCAGTTACTCAACAGGGGAAGAGACCCAGTACTTC.

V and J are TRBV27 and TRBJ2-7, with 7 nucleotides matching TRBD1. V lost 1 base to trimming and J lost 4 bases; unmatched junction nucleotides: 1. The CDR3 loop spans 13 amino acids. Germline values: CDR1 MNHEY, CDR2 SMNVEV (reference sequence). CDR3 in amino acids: CASSLFRGYEQYF. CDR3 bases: TGTGCCAGCAGTTTATTCAGGGGGTACGAGCAGTACTTC.

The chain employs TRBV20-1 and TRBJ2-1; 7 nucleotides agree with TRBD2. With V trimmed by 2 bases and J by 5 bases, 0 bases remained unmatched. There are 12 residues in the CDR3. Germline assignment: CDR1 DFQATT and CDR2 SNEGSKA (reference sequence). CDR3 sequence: CSARLADNEQFF. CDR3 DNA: TGCAGTGCTAGACTAGCGGACAATGAGCAGTTCTTC.

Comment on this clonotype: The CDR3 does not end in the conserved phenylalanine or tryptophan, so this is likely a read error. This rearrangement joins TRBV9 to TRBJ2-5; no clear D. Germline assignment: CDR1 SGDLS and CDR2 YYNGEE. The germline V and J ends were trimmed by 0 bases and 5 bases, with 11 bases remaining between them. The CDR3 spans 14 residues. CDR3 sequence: CASSVVQNGETQYL. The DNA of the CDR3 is TGTGCCAGCAGCGTAGTACAGAATGGGGAGACCCAGTACCTC.

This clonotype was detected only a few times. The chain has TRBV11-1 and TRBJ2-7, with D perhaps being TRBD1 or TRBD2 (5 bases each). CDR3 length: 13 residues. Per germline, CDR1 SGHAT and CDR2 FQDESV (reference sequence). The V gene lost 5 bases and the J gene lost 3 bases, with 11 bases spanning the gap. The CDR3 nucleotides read TGTGCCAGCAGCAGGGACGAGGTCTACGAGCAGTACTTC. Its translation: CASSRDEVYEQYF.

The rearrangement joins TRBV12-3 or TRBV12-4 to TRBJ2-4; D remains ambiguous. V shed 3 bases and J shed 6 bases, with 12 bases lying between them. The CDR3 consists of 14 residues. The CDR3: CASSFWDIGNIQYF. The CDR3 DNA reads TGTGCCAGCAGTTTCTGGGATATCGGAAACATTCAGTACTTC.

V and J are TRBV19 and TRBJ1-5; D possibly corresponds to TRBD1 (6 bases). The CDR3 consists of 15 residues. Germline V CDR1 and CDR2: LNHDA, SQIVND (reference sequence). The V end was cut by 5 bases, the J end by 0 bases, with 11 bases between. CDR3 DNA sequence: TGTGCCAGTAGTCCTCACAGGGTTAGCAATCAGCCCCAGCATTTT. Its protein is CASSPHRVSNQPQHF.

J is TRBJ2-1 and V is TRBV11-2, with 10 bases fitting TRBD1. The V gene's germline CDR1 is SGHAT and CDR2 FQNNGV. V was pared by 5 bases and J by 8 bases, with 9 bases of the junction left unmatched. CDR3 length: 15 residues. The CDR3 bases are TGTGCCAGCAGCCCTCGGACAGGGGGTGCCTATGAGCAGTTCTTC. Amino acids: CASSPRTGGAYEQFF.

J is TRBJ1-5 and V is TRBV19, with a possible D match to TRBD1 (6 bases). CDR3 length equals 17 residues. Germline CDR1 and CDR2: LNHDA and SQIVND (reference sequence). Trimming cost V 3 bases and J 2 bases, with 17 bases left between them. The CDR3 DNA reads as TGTGCCAGTAGTATTTGGGGGAGGGAGGGGGGCAATCAGCCCCAGCATTTT. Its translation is CASSIWGREGGNQPQHF.

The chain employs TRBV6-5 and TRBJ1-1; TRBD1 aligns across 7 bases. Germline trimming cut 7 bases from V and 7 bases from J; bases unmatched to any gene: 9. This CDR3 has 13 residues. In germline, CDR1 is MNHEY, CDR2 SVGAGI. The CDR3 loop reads CASNPGQASEAFF. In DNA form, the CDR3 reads TGTGCCAGCAACCCCGGACAGGCAAGTGAAGCTTTCTTT.

CDR3 DNA: TGTGCCAGTACTATCGGGACAGTCGAAGCTTTCTTT. It yields the protein CASTIGTVEAFF. The chain combines TRBV19 with TRBJ1-1; 7 bases align to TRBD1. CDR1 and CDR2 (germline): LNHDA, SQIVND (reference sequence). Trimming at V came to 7 bases and at J to 8 bases, leaving 7 bases not matched to a gene. The CDR3 contains 12 residues.

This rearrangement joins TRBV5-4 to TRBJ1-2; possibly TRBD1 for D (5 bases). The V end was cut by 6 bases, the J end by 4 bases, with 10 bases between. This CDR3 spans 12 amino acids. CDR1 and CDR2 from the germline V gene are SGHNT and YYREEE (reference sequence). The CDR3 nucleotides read TGTGCCAGCACCTCACAGGCCTATGGCTACACCTTC. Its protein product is CASTSQAYGYTF.

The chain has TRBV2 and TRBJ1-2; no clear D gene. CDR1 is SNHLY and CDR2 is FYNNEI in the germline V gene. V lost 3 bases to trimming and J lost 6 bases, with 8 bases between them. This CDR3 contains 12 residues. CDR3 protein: CASSDGGDGYTF. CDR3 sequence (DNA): TGTGCCAGCAGTGATGGCGGAGATGGCTACACCTTC.

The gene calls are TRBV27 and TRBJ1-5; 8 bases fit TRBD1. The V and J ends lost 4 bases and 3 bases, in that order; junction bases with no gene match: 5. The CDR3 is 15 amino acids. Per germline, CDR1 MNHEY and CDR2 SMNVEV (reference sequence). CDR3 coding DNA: TGTGCCAGCAGTTCGACAGGGGCCTTCAATCAGCCCCAGCATTTT. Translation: CASSSTGAFNQPQHF.

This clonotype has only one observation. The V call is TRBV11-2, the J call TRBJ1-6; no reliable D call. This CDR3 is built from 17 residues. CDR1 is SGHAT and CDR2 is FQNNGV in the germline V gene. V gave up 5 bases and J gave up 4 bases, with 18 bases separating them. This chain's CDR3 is CASSIIGPTPYNSPLHF. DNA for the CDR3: TGTGCCAGCAGCATCATAGGGCCAACCCCATATAATTCACCCCTCCACTTT.

CDR3 sequence: CASSPFGERTEAFF. CDR3 DNA: TGTGCCAGCAGTCCCTTCGGGGAGAGGACTGAAGCTTTCTTT. The J gene is TRBJ1-1, the V gene TRBV28, with D uncertain. In germline, CDR1 is MDHEN, CDR2 SYDVKM. V lost 5 bases and J lost 5, with 15 bases in between. The CDR3 is 14 amino acids.

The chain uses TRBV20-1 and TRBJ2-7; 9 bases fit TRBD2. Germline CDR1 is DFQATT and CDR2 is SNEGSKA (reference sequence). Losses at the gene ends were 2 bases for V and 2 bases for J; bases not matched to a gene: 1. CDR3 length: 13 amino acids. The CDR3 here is CSARLAGTYEQYF. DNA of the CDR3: TGCAGTGCTAGACTAGCGGGAACCTACGAGCAGTACTTC.

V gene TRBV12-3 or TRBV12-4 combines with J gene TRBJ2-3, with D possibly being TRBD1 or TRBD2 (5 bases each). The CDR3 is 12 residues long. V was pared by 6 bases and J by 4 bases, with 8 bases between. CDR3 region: CASRQGPDTQYF. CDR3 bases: TGTGCCAGCAGGCAGGGACCAGATACGCAGTATTTT.

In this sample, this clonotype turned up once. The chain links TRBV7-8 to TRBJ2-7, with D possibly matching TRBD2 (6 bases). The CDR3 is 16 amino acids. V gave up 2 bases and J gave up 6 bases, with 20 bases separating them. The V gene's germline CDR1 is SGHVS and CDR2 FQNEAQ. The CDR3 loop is CASSLFSGLSESEQYF. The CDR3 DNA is TGTGCCAGCAGCTTATTCTCCGGACTATCAGAGTCCGAGCAGTACTTC.

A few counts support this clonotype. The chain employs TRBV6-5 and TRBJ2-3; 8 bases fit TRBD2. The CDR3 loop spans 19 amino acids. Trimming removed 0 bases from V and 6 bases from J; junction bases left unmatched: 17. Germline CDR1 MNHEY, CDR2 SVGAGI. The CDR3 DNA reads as TGTGCCAGCAGTTACTCGTCGTTGAGTAGCGGGGACTCGGGGGATACGCAGTATTTT. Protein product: CASSYSSLSSGDSGDTQYF.

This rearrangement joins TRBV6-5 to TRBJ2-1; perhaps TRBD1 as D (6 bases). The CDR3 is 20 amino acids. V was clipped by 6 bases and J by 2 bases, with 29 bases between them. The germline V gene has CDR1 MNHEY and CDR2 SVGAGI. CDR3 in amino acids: CASSYDNREGRSGAYNEQFF. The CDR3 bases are TGTGCCAGCAGCTATGACAACAGGGAAGGAAGGTCAGGGGCCTACAATGAGCAGTTCTTC.